This is a list of T cell receptor beta chains from one sample in a study of shared clonotypes between healthy human individuals. Method: immunoSEQ multiplex PCR; TCRdb's copy keeps in-frame clones and lacks some. The data contain some 2,000,000 clones, approximately 96% of them singletons. The specimen sequenced was naive CD4+ T cells sorted from blood. These receptors came from a man between 18 and 29 years old in good health. Each CDR3 is given with its conserved first and last residue. The order of the fields is clone size, J gene, V gene, D gene, CDR3 protein, CDR3 DNA. The D gene is left open where the match is weak. Expanded clones get a size class; other rows say once, few or many, or leave the size out.

>once|TRBJ2-2|TRBV18|TRBD1
CASSPPGQGATGELFF
TGTGCCAGCTCACCACCGGGACAGGGAGCCACCGGGGAGCTGTTTTTT
>NA|TRBJ1-3|TRBV4-1|NA
CASSQDHYSGNTIYF
TGCGCCAGCAGCCAAGACCACTACTCTGGAAACACCATATATTTT
>NA|TRBJ2-5|TRBV2|NA
CASLGTQETQYF
TGTGCCAGCTTAGGCACACAAGAGACCCAGTACTTC
>NA|TRBJ2-2|TRBV15|NA
CATSSRPGGELFF
TGTGCCACCAGCTCCCGTCCCGGCGGGGAGCTGTTTTTT
>NA|TRBJ2-2|TRBV6-1|NA
CASRLQVLNTGELFF
TGTGCCAGCAGACTACAGGTCCTGAACACCGGGGAGCTGTTTTTT
>NA|TRBJ2-1|TRBV30|TRBD2
CAWSRGGAYNEQFF
TGTGCCTGGAGTCGGGGGGGCGCCTACAATGAGCAGTTCTTC
>NA|TRBJ2-1|TRBV20-1|TRBD1
CSADRDRGFF
TGCAGTGCTGACCGGGACAGGGGGTTCTTC
>NA|TRBJ1-2|TRBV28|NA
CASRAIGDYGYTF
TGTGCCAGCAGGGCCATCGGGGACTATGGCTACACCTTC
>NA|TRBJ2-4|TRBV7-9|TRBD2
CASSPAGGRVRDIQYF
TGTGCCAGCAGCCCAGCGGGGGGGCGGGTTAGGGACATTCAGTACTTC
>NA|TRBJ1-1|TRBV5-1|NA
CASSYKAGLNTEAFF
TGCGCCAGCAGTTATAAGGCAGGGTTGAACACTGAAGCTTTCTTT
>NA|TRBJ1-1|TRBV9|NA
CASSVGFGLSTEAFF
TGTGCCAGCAGCGTAGGATTCGGGTTATCCACTGAAGCTTTCTTT
>NA|TRBJ2-1|TRBV5-1|TRBD2
CASSKTSGVSYNEQFF
TGCGCCAGCAGCAAAACTAGCGGGGTCTCCTACAATGAGCAGTTCTTC
>NA|TRBJ2-2|TRBV27|NA
CASSSGTANTGELFF
TGTGCCAGCAGCTCCGGGACCGCGAACACCGGGGAGCTGTTTTTT
>once|TRBJ2-7|TRBV2|TRBD2
CASSEGGSGNHEQYF
TGTGCCAGCAGTGAAGGGGGCAGCGGGAACCACGAGCAGTACTTC
>NA|TRBJ2-7|TRBV6-6|TRBD1
CASSSRRDSFYEQYF
TGTGCCAGCAGTTCCCGCCGGGACAGCTTCTACGAGCAGTACTTC
>NA|TRBJ1-4|TRBV9|NA
CASSAGGTGNLWEKLFF
TGTGCCAGCAGCGCTGGGGGAACGGGGAATCTCTGGGAAAAACTGTTTTTT
>NA|TRBJ2-7|TRBV2|NA
CASSEQAGFSYEQYF
TGTGCCAGCAGTGAACAGGCAGGGTTTTCCTACGAGCAGTACTTC
>NA|TRBJ1-6|TRBV30|NA
CAWRAPQGRPLHF
TGTGCCTGGAGGGCCCCACAGGGACGACCCCTCCACTTT
>NA|TRBJ2-5|TRBV28|TRBD2
CASSLSLAGVETQYF
TGTGCCAGCAGTTTATCACTAGCGGGGGTTGAGACCCAGTACTTC
>NA|TRBJ1-2|TRBV25-1|NA
CASSGPGNAGYGYTF
TGTGCCAGCAGTGGACCAGGCAATGCGGGATATGGCTACACCTTC
>NA|TRBJ1-3|TRBV7-9|NA
CASSQVPGDGNTIYF
TGTGCCAGCAGCCAAGTACCTGGGGATGGAAACACCATATATTTT
>NA|TRBJ2-6|TRBV4-1|NA
CASSQPDSGANVLTF
TGCGCCAGCAGCCAACCGGACAGTGGGGCCAACGTCCTGACTTTC
>NA|TRBJ1-5|TRBV7-8|NA
CASSLFGPGDQHF
TGTGCCAGCAGCTTATTTGGGCCGGGCGACCAGCATTTT
>NA|TRBJ2-5|TRBV12-5|NA
CASGLRGARGETQYF
TGTGCTAGTGGTTTGCGGGGGGCGCGGGGCGAGACCCAGTACTTC
>NA|TRBJ1-5|TRBV7-9|NA
CASSPGFQPQHF
TGTGCCAGCAGCCCCGGGTTTCAGCCCCAGCATTTT
>NA|TRBJ2-2|TRBV25-1|NA
CASRGRMTGGAGELFF
TGTGCCAGCCGGGGGCGGATGACGGGAGGAGCCGGGGAGCTGTTTTTT
>NA|TRBJ2-2|TRBV18|NA
CASSRGHLTGELFF
TGTGCCAGCTCCCGGGGACATCTCACCGGGGAGCTGTTTTTT
>NA|TRBJ2-3|TRBV2|TRBD2
CASSDQGTRPTDTQYF
TGTGCCAGCAGTGATCAGGGGACTAGGCCCACAGATACGCAGTATTTT
>NA|TRBJ2-1|TRBV6-6|TRBD1
CASSYSSGTEYEQFF
TGTGCCAGCAGTTACAGCTCCGGGACAGAATATGAGCAGTTCTTC
>NA|TRBJ2-1|TRBV11-3|NA
CASSRRGKVDEQFF
TGTGCCAGCAGCCGTCGCGGGAAAGTCGATGAGCAGTTCTTC
>NA|TRBJ2-7|TRBV28|NA
CASSLGNSYEQYF
TGTGCCAGCAGCTTGGGGAACTCCTACGAGCAGTACTTC
>NA|TRBJ1-2|TRBV2|NA
CASSEQAVSHGYTF
TGTGCCAGCAGTGAGCAGGCGGTATCCCATGGCTACACCTTC
>NA|TRBJ1-4|TRBV19|NA
CASSPGATNEKLFF
TGTGCCAGTAGTCCAGGAGCAACTAATGAAAAACTGTTTTTT
>NA|TRBJ2-1|TRBV6-1|NA
CASKWGLYNEQFF
TGTGCCAGCAAGTGGGGATTGTACAATGAGCAGTTCTTC
>NA|TRBJ2-4|TRBV4-1|NA
CASSQLLGAQNIQYF
TGCGCCAGCAGCCAGCTGTTGGGGGCCCAAAACATTCAGTACTTC
>NA|TRBJ2-7|TRBV7-9|TRBD1
CASSFLGQGGQQYF
TGTGCCAGCAGCTTTTTAGGACAGGGGGGTCAGCAGTACTTC
>NA|TRBJ2-5|TRBV7-2|TRBD2
CASSIRGRAEETQYF
TGTGCCAGCAGCATACGGGGGAGGGCGGAAGAGACCCAGTACTTC
>few|TRBJ1-1|TRBV4-2|NA
CASSRGRTEAFF
TGTGCCAGCAGCCGAGGACGAACTGAAGCTTTCTTT
>NA|TRBJ1-6|TRBV7-9|TRBD1
CASSLAGTGTSPLHF
TGTGCCAGCAGCCTCGCCGGGACAGGTACCTCACCCCTCCACTTT
>once|TRBJ1-1|TRBV11-2|NA
CASSLISRFEAFF
TGTGCCAGCAGCTTAATAAGTCGCTTTGAAGCTTTCTTT
>NA|TRBJ1-1|TRBV5-1|NA
CASSFTGVNTEAFF
TGCGCCAGCAGCTTCACAGGTGTAAACACTGAAGCTTTCTTT
>NA|TRBJ1-1|TRBV18|TRBD1
CASSPRQGENTEAFF
TGTGCCAGCTCACCCCGACAGGGCGAGAACACTGAAGCTTTCTTT
>NA|TRBJ1-3|TRBV6-4|NA
CASSLTGLHSGNTIYF
TGTGCCAGCAGTCTTACCGGGCTCCACTCTGGAAACACCATATATTTT
>NA|TRBJ2-2|TRBV11-2|TRBD1
CASSSRGQGWTGELFF
TGTGCCAGCAGCTCGCGGGGACAGGGTTGGACCGGGGAGCTGTTTTTT
>NA|TRBJ2-7|TRBV19|NA
CASSIIGRSYEQYF
TGTGCCAGTAGTATTATAGGCAGGTCCTACGAGCAGTACTTC
>once|TRBJ2-3|TRBV11-2|NA
CASSVGFPSTDTQYF
TGTGCCAGCAGCGTGGGCTTCCCTAGCACAGATACGCAGTATTTT
>NA|TRBJ2-5|TRBV30|NA
CAWSARVGQETQYF
TGTGCCTGGAGCGCCAGGGTGGGGCAAGAGACCCAGTACTTC
>NA|TRBJ2-1|TRBV27|NA
CASPRGGNEQFF
TGTGCCAGCCCCCGAGGGGGGAATGAGCAGTTCTTC
>NA|TRBJ2-2|TRBV28|NA
CASSLGGNTGELFF
TGTGCCAGCAGTTTGGGGGGTAACACCGGGGAGCTGTTTTTT
>NA|TRBJ1-2|TRBV6-5|NA
CASSSGTPRGYTF
TGTGCCAGCAGTTCCGGGACTCCCAGGGGCTACACCTTC
>NA|TRBJ1-1|TRBV11-2|NA
CASSPGPEAFF
TGTGCCAGCAGCCCGGGGCCTGAAGCTTTCTTT
>once|TRBJ2-7|TRBV7-9|NA
CASSRDLYEQYF
TGTGCCAGCAGCCGGGACCTCTACGAGCAGTACTTC
>NA|TRBJ2-3|TRBV6-6|NA
CASSPIGDTQYF
TGTGCCAGCAGTCCCATCGGGGATACGCAGTATTTT
>NA|TRBJ2-1|TRBV11-3|TRBD2
CASSYGTSGRADEQFF
TGTGCCAGCAGCTATGGGACTAGCGGGAGGGCCGATGAGCAGTTCTTC